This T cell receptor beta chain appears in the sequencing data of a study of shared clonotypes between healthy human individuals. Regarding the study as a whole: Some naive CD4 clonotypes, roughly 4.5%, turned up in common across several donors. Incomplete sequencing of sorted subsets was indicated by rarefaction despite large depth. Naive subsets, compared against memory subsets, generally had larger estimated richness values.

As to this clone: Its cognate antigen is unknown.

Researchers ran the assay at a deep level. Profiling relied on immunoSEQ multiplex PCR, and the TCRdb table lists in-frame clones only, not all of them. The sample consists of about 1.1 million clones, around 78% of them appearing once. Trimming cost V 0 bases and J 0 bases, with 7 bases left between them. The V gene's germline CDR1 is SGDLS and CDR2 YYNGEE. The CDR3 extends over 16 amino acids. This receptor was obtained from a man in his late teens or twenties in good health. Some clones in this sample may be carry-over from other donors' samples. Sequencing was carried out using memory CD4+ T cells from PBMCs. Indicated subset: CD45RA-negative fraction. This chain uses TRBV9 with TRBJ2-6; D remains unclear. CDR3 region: CASSVARSSGANVLTF. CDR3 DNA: TGTGCCAGCAGCGTAGCCCGCAGCTCTGGGGCCAACGTCCTGACTTTC.